Listed below are T cell receptor beta chains from one sample, sequenced in a study of blood T cells in healthy people across ages. Each CDR3 protein gets one entry after TCRdb re-called the 5' RACE reads with MiXCR. The repertoire holds about 900,000 distinct CDR3 sequences, 60% to 80% seen once, with roughly 26% in the top ten. Material: blood. These receptors were collected from a man aged 25-40 years in good health. Both conserved end residues are part of each CDR3. The D gene is left open where the match is weak. Clone size is shown for a subset of rows, as once, few, many or a class of expanded clone.

d_gene: -
j_gene: TRBJ2-7
v_gene: TRBV9
abundance: -
CDR3aa: CASSVEIGTYEQYF
CDR3nt: TGTGCCAGCAGCGTAGAGATAGGTACCTACGAGCAGTACTTC

d_gene: -
j_gene: TRBJ1-2
v_gene: TRBV7-2
abundance: -
CDR3aa: CASSLRGTEPNYGYTF
CDR3nt: TGTGCCAGCAGCTTAAGGGGGACCGAACCTAACTATGGCTACACCTTC

d_gene: -
j_gene: TRBJ1-1
v_gene: TRBV27
abundance: -
CDR3aa: CASSLSMAGNTEAFF
CDR3nt: TGTGCCAGCAGTTTATCGATGGCAGGGAACACTGAAGCTTTCTTT

d_gene: TRBD2
j_gene: TRBJ2-7
v_gene: TRBV9
abundance: -
CDR3aa: CASSVVGTSGEVQYF
CDR3nt: TGTGCCAGCAGCGTAGTCGGTACTAGCGGGGAGGTTCAGTACTTC

d_gene: TRBD1
j_gene: TRBJ1-2
v_gene: TRBV28
abundance: -
CDR3aa: CASSPLTGVYGYTF
CDR3nt: TGTGCCAGCAGTCCATTAACAGGGGTCTATGGCTACACCTTC

d_gene: -
j_gene: TRBJ2-1
v_gene: TRBV6-6
abundance: -
CDR3aa: CASSYFWDNEQFF
CDR3nt: TGTGCCAGCAGTTACTTTTGGGACAATGAGCAGTTCTTC

d_gene: -
j_gene: TRBJ1-5
v_gene: TRBV5-1
abundance: -
CDR3aa: CASSLGLAKGNQPQHF
CDR3nt: TGCGCCAGCAGCTTGGGACTGGCCAAGGGAAATCAGCCCCAGCATTTT

d_gene: TRBD2
j_gene: TRBJ2-7
v_gene: TRBV7-2
abundance: -
CDR3aa: CASNPGLAGAGEQYF
CDR3nt: TGTGCCAGCAACCCGGGACTGGCGGGAGCTGGCGAGCAGTACTTC

d_gene: -
j_gene: TRBJ2-3
v_gene: TRBV24-1
abundance: -
CDR3aa: CATSDRTQIGDTQYF
CDR3nt: TGTGCCACCAGTGATCGGACCCAGATAGGAGATACGCAGTATTTT

d_gene: -
j_gene: TRBJ2-1
v_gene: TRBV4-2
abundance: -
CDR3aa: CASSQEVASSSYNEQFF
CDR3nt: TGTGCCAGCAGCCAAGAAGTAGCGTCAAGCTCCTACAATGAGCAGTTCTTC

d_gene: TRBD2
j_gene: TRBJ2-1
v_gene: TRBV19
abundance: -
CDR3aa: CASSGTSGGSNEQFF
CDR3nt: TGTGCCAGTAGCGGGACTAGCGGGGGGTCCAATGAGCAGTTCTTC

d_gene: -
j_gene: TRBJ2-6
v_gene: TRBV13
abundance: -
CDR3aa: CASSLGDISGANVLTF
CDR3nt: TGTGCCAGCAGCTTGGGCGACATCTCTGGGGCCAACGTCCTGACTTTC

d_gene: -
j_gene: TRBJ1-3
v_gene: TRBV10-3
abundance: -
CDR3aa: CAISESIPWDTIYF
CDR3nt: TGTGCCATCAGTGAGTCGATTCCGTGGGACACCATATATTTT

d_gene: -
j_gene: TRBJ2-7
v_gene: TRBV20-1
abundance: few
CDR3aa: CSAHRDGSYEQYF
CDR3nt: TGCAGTGCTCACCGGGACGGCTCCTACGAGCAGTACTTC

d_gene: -
j_gene: TRBJ1-1
v_gene: TRBV27
abundance: few
CDR3aa: CASRQDMNTEAFF
CDR3nt: TGTGCCAGCAGACAGGACATGAACACTGAAGCTTTCTTT

d_gene: -
j_gene: TRBJ2-7
v_gene: TRBV20-1
abundance: -
CDR3aa: CSAIPSASYEQYF
CDR3nt: TGCAGTGCTATTCCCTCCGCCTCCTACGAGCAGTACTTC

d_gene: -
j_gene: TRBJ2-7
v_gene: TRBV6-5
abundance: -
CDR3aa: CASSPPGGSAYEQYF
CDR3nt: TGTGCCAGCAGTCCCCCTGGGGGGTCGGCCTACGAGCAGTACTTC

d_gene: -
j_gene: TRBJ2-5
v_gene: TRBV28
abundance: once
CDR3aa: CASSLWQGQQETQYF
CDR3nt: TGTGCCAGCAGTTTATGGCAGGGGCAACAAGAGACCCAGTACTTC

d_gene: -
j_gene: TRBJ2-5
v_gene: TRBV27
abundance: -
CDR3aa: CASKVASISGKKTQYF
CDR3nt: TGTGCCAGCAAGGTAGCGAGTATTTCTGGGAAAAAGACCCAGTACTTC

d_gene: -
j_gene: TRBJ2-3
v_gene: TRBV29-1
abundance: -
CDR3aa: CSVMGAATDTQYF
CDR3nt: TGCAGCGTCATGGGTGCGGCAACAGATACGCAGTATTTT

d_gene: TRBD1
j_gene: TRBJ2-1
v_gene: TRBV5-8
abundance: once
CDR3aa: CASCLGGQGNNEQFF
CDR3nt: TGTGCCAGCTGCTTAGGGGGACAGGGTAACAATGAGCAGTTCTTC

d_gene: -
j_gene: TRBJ2-3
v_gene: TRBV30
abundance: -
CDR3aa: CAWSRTRLADTQYF
CDR3nt: TGTGCCTGGAGTAGGACCAGGCTTGCAGATACGCAGTATTTT

d_gene: -
j_gene: TRBJ2-1
v_gene: TRBV24-1
abundance: -
CDR3aa: CATSDGWMGRNEQFF
CDR3nt: TGTGCCACCAGTGATGGATGGATGGGGCGGAATGAGCAGTTCTTC

d_gene: -
j_gene: TRBJ2-7
v_gene: TRBV29-1
abundance: -
CDR3aa: CSVTRTASYEQYF
CDR3nt: TGCAGCGTGACACGGACGGCCAGCTACGAGCAGTACTTC

d_gene: TRBD2
j_gene: TRBJ2-3
v_gene: TRBV11-2
abundance: -
CDR3aa: CASSSFSSGGLTDTQYF
CDR3nt: TGTGCCAGCAGCTCCTTTTCTAGCGGGGGGCTCACAGATACGCAGTATTTT

d_gene: TRBD1
j_gene: TRBJ1-5
v_gene: TRBV7-3
abundance: -
CDR3aa: CASSHRDSNQPQHF
CDR3nt: TGTGCCAGCAGCCACCGGGACAGTAATCAGCCCCAGCATTTT

d_gene: -
j_gene: TRBJ1-2
v_gene: TRBV4-2
abundance: -
CDR3aa: CASSQETVGYTF
CDR3nt: TGTGCCAGCAGCCAAGAGACTGTTGGCTACACCTTC

d_gene: -
j_gene: TRBJ1-4
v_gene: TRBV4-3
abundance: -
CDR3aa: CASSQDGQLRFSPTNEKLFF
CDR3nt: TGCGCCAGCAGCCAAGATGGACAGCTCCGATTTTCACCAACTAATGAAAAACTGTTTTTT

d_gene: TRBD1
j_gene: TRBJ2-1
v_gene: TRBV5-6
abundance: -
CDR3aa: CASSFLETGGYNEQFF
CDR3nt: TGTGCCAGCAGCTTCCTTGAGACAGGGGGCTACAATGAGCAGTTCTTC

d_gene: -
j_gene: TRBJ2-5
v_gene: TRBV14
abundance: -
CDR3aa: CASSQVAVRGETQYF
CDR3nt: TGTGCCAGCAGCCAAGTGGCCGTGCGAGGGGAGACCCAGTACTTC

d_gene: TRBD2
j_gene: TRBJ2-1
v_gene: TRBV7-3
abundance: -
CDR3aa: CASSLSTSGAYNEQFF
CDR3nt: TGTGCCAGCAGCCTATCGACTAGCGGGGCCTACAATGAGCAGTTCTTC

d_gene: -
j_gene: TRBJ1-2
v_gene: TRBV12-3/TRBV12-4
abundance: few
CDR3aa: CASSLLPSYGYTF
CDR3nt: TGTGCCAGCAGTTTGTTACCGAGCTATGGCTACACCTTC

d_gene: TRBD2
j_gene: TRBJ2-3
v_gene: TRBV24-1
abundance: -
CDR3aa: CATAYSGARDTQYF
CDR3nt: TGTGCCACCGCCTATAGCGGGGCCAGAGATACGCAGTATTTT

d_gene: TRBD1
j_gene: TRBJ2-5
v_gene: TRBV29-1
abundance: few
CDR3aa: CSANGQGQETQYF
CDR3nt: TGCAGCGCGAACGGACAGGGCCAAGAGACCCAGTACTTC

d_gene: -
j_gene: TRBJ2-7
v_gene: TRBV7-8
abundance: -
CDR3aa: CASSLGRGHSYEQYF
CDR3nt: TGTGCCAGCAGCTTAGGACGGGGGCACTCCTACGAGCAGTACTTC

d_gene: TRBD2
j_gene: TRBJ2-1
v_gene: TRBV7-9
abundance: -
CDR3aa: CASHPPGLAYGEQFF
CDR3nt: TGTGCCAGCCACCCACCGGGACTAGCGTACGGTGAGCAGTTCTTC

d_gene: -
j_gene: TRBJ2-7
v_gene: TRBV28
abundance: -
CDR3aa: CASREPRTATNEQYF
CDR3nt: TGTGCCAGCAGGGAACCCCGGACAGCAACCAACGAGCAGTACTTC

d_gene: TRBD2
j_gene: TRBJ2-2
v_gene: TRBV29-1
abundance: few
CDR3aa: CSVLGRGGTGELFF
CDR3nt: TGCAGCGTGCTCGGCCGGGGGGGCACCGGGGAGCTGTTTTTT

d_gene: -
j_gene: TRBJ2-7
v_gene: TRBV2
abundance: few
CDR3aa: CASSEWVYEQYF
CDR3nt: TGTGCCAGCAGTGAATGGGTCTACGAGCAGTACTTC

d_gene: TRBD1
j_gene: TRBJ2-2
v_gene: TRBV29-1
abundance: -
CDR3aa: CSVSKGQTNTGELFF
CDR3nt: TGCAGCGTCTCTAAGGGACAGACGAACACCGGGGAGCTGTTTTTT

d_gene: -
j_gene: TRBJ2-3
v_gene: TRBV7-8
abundance: few
CDR3aa: CASSPRPRADTQYF
CDR3nt: TGTGCCAGCAGCCCCCGGCCCCGCGCGGATACGCAGTATTTT

d_gene: TRBD2
j_gene: TRBJ2-5
v_gene: TRBV28
abundance: -
CDR3aa: CASSLPSGAKETQYF
CDR3nt: TGTGCCAGCAGTTTACCGAGCGGGGCCAAAGAGACCCAGTACTTC

d_gene: -
j_gene: TRBJ2-5
v_gene: TRBV11-3
abundance: -
CDR3aa: CASSLARRVQETQYF
CDR3nt: TGTGCCAGCAGCTTAGCCAGGAGGGTCCAAGAGACCCAGTACTTC

d_gene: -
j_gene: TRBJ2-3
v_gene: TRBV7-9
abundance: -
CDR3aa: CASSPNPGTDTQYF
CDR3nt: TGTGCCAGCAGCCCTAATCCCGGCACAGATACGCAGTATTTT

d_gene: -
j_gene: TRBJ1-2
v_gene: TRBV7-9
abundance: -
CDR3aa: CASSLVEVVRGYTF
CDR3nt: TGTGCCAGCAGCTTAGTAGAGGTGGTGCGTGGCTACACCTTC

d_gene: TRBD1
j_gene: TRBJ2-7
v_gene: TRBV4-3
abundance: few
CDR3aa: CASSRGTGREQYF
CDR3nt: TGCGCCAGCAGCCGCGGGACAGGGAGAGAGCAGTACTTC

d_gene: TRBD2
j_gene: TRBJ2-5
v_gene: TRBV13
abundance: -
CDR3aa: CASSLGTSGGMEETQYF
CDR3nt: TGTGCCAGCAGCTTAGGGACTAGCGGGGGAATGGAAGAGACCCAGTACTTC

d_gene: TRBD2
j_gene: TRBJ2-3
v_gene: TRBV5-5
abundance: once
CDR3aa: CASSLWASGSTDTQYF
CDR3nt: TGTGCCAGCAGCCTGTGGGCTAGCGGTAGCACAGATACGCAGTATTTT

d_gene: -
j_gene: TRBJ2-1
v_gene: TRBV4-3
abundance: -
CDR3aa: CASSTSMTGNNEQFF
CDR3nt: TGCGCCAGCAGCACCTCTATGACAGGAAACAATGAGCAGTTCTTC

d_gene: TRBD1
j_gene: TRBJ2-7
v_gene: TRBV7-2
abundance: few
CDR3aa: CASSLGQGGGSYEQYF
CDR3nt: TGTGCCAGCAGCCTTGGACAGGGGGGGGGCTCCTACGAGCAGTACTTC

d_gene: -
j_gene: TRBJ2-5
v_gene: TRBV9
abundance: -
CDR3aa: CASSVEAMNEQYF
CDR3nt: TGTGCCAGCAGCGTAGAAGCTATGAATGAGCAGTACTTC

d_gene: -
j_gene: TRBJ2-5
v_gene: TRBV20-1
abundance: -
CDR3aa: CSATPELTRGQETQYF
CDR3nt: TGCAGTGCCACACCTGAATTAACCAGGGGCCAAGAGACCCAGTACTTC

d_gene: -
j_gene: TRBJ1-6
v_gene: TRBV6-2/TRBV6-3
abundance: few
CDR3aa: CASIGDLGSPLHF
CDR3nt: TGTGCCAGCATCGGTGATCTCGGATCACCCCTCCACTTT

d_gene: -
j_gene: TRBJ2-7
v_gene: TRBV9
abundance: -
CDR3aa: CASSVGGRGDYEQYF
CDR3nt: TGTGCCAGCAGCGTAGGGGGCAGGGGAGACTACGAGCAGTACTTC

d_gene: -
j_gene: TRBJ2-5
v_gene: TRBV20-1
abundance: -
CDR3aa: CSATTLGGSRQETQYF
CDR3nt: TGCAGTGCTACAACCCTCGGGGGATCCAGGCAAGAGACCCAGTACTTC